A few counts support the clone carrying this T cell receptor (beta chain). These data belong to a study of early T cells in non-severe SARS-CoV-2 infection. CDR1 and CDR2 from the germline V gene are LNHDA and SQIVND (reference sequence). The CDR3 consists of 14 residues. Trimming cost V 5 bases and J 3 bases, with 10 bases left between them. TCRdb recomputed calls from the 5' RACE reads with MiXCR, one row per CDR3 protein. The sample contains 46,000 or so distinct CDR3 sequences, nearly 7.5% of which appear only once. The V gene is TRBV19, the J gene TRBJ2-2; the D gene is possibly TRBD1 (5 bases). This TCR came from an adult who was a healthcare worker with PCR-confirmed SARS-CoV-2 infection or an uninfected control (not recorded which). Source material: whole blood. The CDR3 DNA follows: TGTGCCAGTAGTGATACAGGTTACACCGGGGAGCTGTTTTTT. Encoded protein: CASSDTGYTGELFF.